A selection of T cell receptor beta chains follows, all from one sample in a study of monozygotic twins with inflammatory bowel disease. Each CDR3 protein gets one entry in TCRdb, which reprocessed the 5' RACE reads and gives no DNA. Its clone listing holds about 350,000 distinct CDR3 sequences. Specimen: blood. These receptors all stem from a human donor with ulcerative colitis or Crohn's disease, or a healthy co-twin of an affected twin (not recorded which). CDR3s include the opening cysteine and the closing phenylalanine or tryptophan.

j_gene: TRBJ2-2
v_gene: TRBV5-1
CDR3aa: CASSGGRYDGELFF

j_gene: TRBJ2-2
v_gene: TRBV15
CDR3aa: CATSFHAGTTLPGELFF

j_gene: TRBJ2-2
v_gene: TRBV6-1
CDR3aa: CASSQLFRSGRANTGELFF

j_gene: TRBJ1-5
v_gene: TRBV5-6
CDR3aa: CASSLGAGQPQHF

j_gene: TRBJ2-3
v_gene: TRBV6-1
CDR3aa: CASSRGTSTDTQYF

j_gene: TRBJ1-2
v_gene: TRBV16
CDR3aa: CASSQWRTGSFGYTF

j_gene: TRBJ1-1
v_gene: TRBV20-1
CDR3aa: CSARSPETEAFF

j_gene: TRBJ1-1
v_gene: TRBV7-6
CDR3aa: CASSLAMGGEAFF

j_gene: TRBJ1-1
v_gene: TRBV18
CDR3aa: CASSRGIFSEAFF

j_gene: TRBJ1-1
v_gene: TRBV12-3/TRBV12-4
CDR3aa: CASSLTDQGVTEAFF

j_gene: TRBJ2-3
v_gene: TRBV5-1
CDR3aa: CASSLSLAGSDTQYF

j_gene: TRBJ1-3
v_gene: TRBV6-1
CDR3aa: CASSDRFSGNTIYF

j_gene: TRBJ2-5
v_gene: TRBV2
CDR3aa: CASKLGQGVQETQYF

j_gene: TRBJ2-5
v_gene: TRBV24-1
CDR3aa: CATSEGLGRETQYF

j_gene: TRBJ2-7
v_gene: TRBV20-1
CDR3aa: CSAQRDRDSYEQYF

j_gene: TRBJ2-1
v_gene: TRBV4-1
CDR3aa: CASSQGVGGSSYNEPFF

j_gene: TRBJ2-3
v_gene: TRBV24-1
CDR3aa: CATGQGARDTQYF

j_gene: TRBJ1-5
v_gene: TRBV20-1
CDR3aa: CSARDESGVNQPQHF

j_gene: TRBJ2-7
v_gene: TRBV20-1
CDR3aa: CSARAGLAYEQYF

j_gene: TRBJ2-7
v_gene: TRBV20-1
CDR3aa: CSASRWSDLEQYF

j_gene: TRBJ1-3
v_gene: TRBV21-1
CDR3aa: CASSKTGKGNTIYF

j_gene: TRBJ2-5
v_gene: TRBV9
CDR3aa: CASSSSGGAWKETQYF

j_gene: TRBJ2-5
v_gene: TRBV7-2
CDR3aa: CASSLIAGGLLQETQYF

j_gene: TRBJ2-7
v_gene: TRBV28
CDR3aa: CASSQPDRNSYEQYF